Listed below are T cell receptor beta chains from one sample, sequenced in a study of T cell responses to AZD1222 COVID-19 vaccine. TCRdb's copy holds only in-frame clones and misses some; the assay was immunoSEQ multiplex PCR. Counted here are some 83,000 clones, about 91% occurring once; the ten biggest clones make up around 6%. The sequences come from peripheral blood, collected 28 days after the second AZD1222 dose. The origin of the receptors is an adult who received the AZD1222 COVID-19 vaccine. Each CDR3 is given with its conserved first and last residue. The D gene is left open where the match is weak. Rows may omit the clone size; those that give it use once, few, many or a size class.

D gene	V gene	clone size	J gene	CDR3 DNA	CDR3 protein
TRBD1	TRBV6-5	-	TRBJ1-6	TGTGCCAGCAGACCGGGACAGGGTTTTAATTCACCCCTCCACTTT	CASRPGQGFNSPLHF
-	TRBV6-5	-	TRBJ1-2	TGTGCCAGCAGTTACGGCCAGGGTGGCTATGGCTACACCTTC	CASSYGQGGYGYTF
-	TRBV5-6	-	TRBJ1-5	TGTGCCAGCAGCAGATGGACAGTCCTATTCCAGCCCCAGCATTTT	CASSRWTVLFQPQHF
-	TRBV4-2	-	TRBJ2-1	TGTGCCAGCAGCCAAGGCGGGGCGGATGGATACAATGAGCAGTTCTTC	CASSQGGADGYNEQFF
-	TRBV18	-	TRBJ2-7	TGTGCCAGCTCAACAGGTAGCTCCTACGAGCAGTACTTC	CASSTGSSYEQYF
-	TRBV30	-	TRBJ1-1	TGTGCCTGGAGTCGGCAGGCGACCACTGAAGCTTTCTTT	CAWSRQATTEAFF
-	TRBV5-6	once	TRBJ2-1	TGTGCCAGCAGCTTGATTGCCACTCAGTTCTTC	CASSLIATQFF
-	TRBV27	-	TRBJ1-2	TGTGCCAGCAGTTCCTTCCGACACTTCGCCTATGGCTACACCTTC	CASSSFRHFAYGYTF
-	TRBV5-8	-	TRBJ1-1	TGTGCCACCCAATGGGAGAACACTGAAGCTTTCTTT	CATQWENTEAFF
-	TRBV29-1	-	TRBJ2-1	TGCAGCGTTGAAGATCGGATAGCGGAGATTAACTCCTACAATGAGCAGTTCTTC	CSVEDRIAEINSYNEQFF
TRBD1	TRBV2	-	TRBJ1-5	TGTGCCAGCAGTGCCGGGACAGGGGGCAATCAGCCCCAGCATTTT	CASSAGTGGNQPQHF
-	TRBV5-6	-	TRBJ2-7	TGTGCCAGCAGCTTAAACTCCTTCTACGAGCAGTACTTC	CASSLNSFYEQYF
-	TRBV12-3/TRBV12-4	-	TRBJ2-2	TGTGCCAGCAGTTTAAAAACCACCGGGGAGCTGTTTTTT	CASSLKTTGELFF
-	TRBV3-1/TRBV3-2	few	TRBJ1-2	TGTGCCAGCAGCCAAGCGGACGGTGGCTACACCTTC	CASSQADGGYTF
TRBD1	TRBV9	-	TRBJ1-2	TGTGCCAGCAGCGCGCGACAGGGAAGCTACACCTTC	CASSARQGSYTF
TRBD1	TRBV7-2	-	TRBJ1-2	TGTGCCAGCAGCATATACAGGGGGGCGGGTGGCTACACCTTC	CASSIYRGAGGYTF
TRBD1	TRBV7-9	-	TRBJ2-7	TGTGCCAGCAGACGACATGGACAGGACTCCTACGAGCAGTACTTC	CASRRHGQDSYEQYF
-	TRBV19	-	TRBJ1-4	TGTGCCAGTAGTATTACCGGCAGTAATGAAAAACTGTTTTTT	CASSITGSNEKLFF
-	TRBV28	-	TRBJ1-1	TGTGCCAGCAGTTCATTGGGACGGCTGAACACTGAAGCTTTCTTT	CASSSLGRLNTEAFF
TRBD1	TRBV11-2	once	TRBJ1-1	TGTGCCAGCAGCCGTACGACAGGGACGGAAGCTTTCTTT	CASSRTTGTEAFF
TRBD1	TRBV6-5	-	TRBJ2-5	TGTGCCAGCAGACCCGGGACAGGGATTCAAGAGACCCAGTACTTC	CASRPGTGIQETQYF
-	TRBV19	once	TRBJ1-6	TGTGCCAGTAGTATTGTAACTGGGAGTTTAATGATGCCCCTCCACTTT	CASSIVTGSLMMPLHF
-	TRBV5-1	-	TRBJ1-2	TGCGCCAGCAGCTTGTGGGATGACCCTAACTATGGCTACACCTTC	CASSLWDDPNYGYTF
TRBD1	TRBV4-2	-	TRBJ1-5	TGTGCCAGCAGCCAAGCCAAAACGGACAGGGTCTATCAGCCCCAGCATTTT	CASSQAKTDRVYQPQHF
TRBD1	TRBV5-5	-	TRBJ1-2	TGTGCCAGCAGCTTGATTTCGGGACAGGGGGCGAGGGGCTACACCTTC	CASSLISGQGARGYTF
TRBD2	TRBV6-5	few	TRBJ2-3	TGTGCCAGCAGTCTCGGGGGGGCAAATTTGGATACGCAGTATTTT	CASSLGGANLDTQYF
TRBD1	TRBV27	-	TRBJ1-1	TGTGCCAGCAGTCAAACCGGGACAGGGGGAAGAGTAGCTTTCTTT	CASSQTGTGGRVAFF